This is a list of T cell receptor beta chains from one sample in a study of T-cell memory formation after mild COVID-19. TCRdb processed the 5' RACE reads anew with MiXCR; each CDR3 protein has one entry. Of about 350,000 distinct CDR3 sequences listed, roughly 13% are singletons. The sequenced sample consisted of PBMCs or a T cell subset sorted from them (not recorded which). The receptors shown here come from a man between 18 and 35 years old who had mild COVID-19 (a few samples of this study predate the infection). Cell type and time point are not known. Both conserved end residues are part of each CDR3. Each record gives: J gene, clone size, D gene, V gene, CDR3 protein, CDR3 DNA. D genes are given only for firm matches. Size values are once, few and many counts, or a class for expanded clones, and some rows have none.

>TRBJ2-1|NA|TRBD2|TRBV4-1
CASSQDPAGGSNEQFF
TGCGCCAGCAGCCAAGACCCAGCGGGGGGTTCCAATGAGCAGTTCTTC
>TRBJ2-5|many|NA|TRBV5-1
CASSSLRQETQYF
TGCGCCAGCAGCTCCCTGAGGCAAGAGACCCAGTACTTC
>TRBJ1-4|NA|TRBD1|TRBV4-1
CASSQVGQGGPNEKLFF
TGCGCCAGCAGCCAAGTTGGGCAGGGGGGACCAAATGAAAAACTGTTTTTT
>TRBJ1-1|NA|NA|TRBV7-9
CASSPPGRMNTEAFF
TGTGCCAGCAGCCCTCCGGGACGGATGAACACTGAAGCTTTCTTT
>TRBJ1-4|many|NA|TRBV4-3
CASSRAFGHGELFF
TGCGCCAGCAGCCGGGCCTTTGGCCACGGGGAACTGTTTTTT
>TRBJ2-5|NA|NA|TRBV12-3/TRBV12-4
CASSLDVRGETQYF
TGTGCCAGCAGTTTAGACGTACGGGGGGAGACCCAGTACTTC
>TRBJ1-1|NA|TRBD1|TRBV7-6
CASSHRLYLWTGENTEAFF
TGTGCCAGCAGCCACCGCCTTTACCTCTGGACAGGGGAGAACACTGAAGCTTTCTTT
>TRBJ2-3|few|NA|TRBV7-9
CASSLARGFPDTQYF
TGTGCCAGCAGCTTGGCCCGGGGTTTTCCAGATACGCAGTATTTT
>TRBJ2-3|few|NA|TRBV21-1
CASSRGTGEITDTQYF
TGTGCCAGCAGCAGGGGGACAGGGGAGATCACAGATACGCAGTATTTT
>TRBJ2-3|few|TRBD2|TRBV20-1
CSAKPGTSGADTQYF
TGCAGTGCTAAGCCCGGGACTAGCGGGGCAGATACGCAGTATTTT
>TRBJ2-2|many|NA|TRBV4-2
CASSQDTLGAGTGELFF
TGTGCCAGCAGCCAAGATACGCTGGGGGCGGGCACCGGGGAGCTGTTTTTT
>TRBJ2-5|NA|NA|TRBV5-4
CASSLGGVRTQYF
TGTGCCAGCAGCTTGGGGGGGGTGAGGACCCAGTACTTC
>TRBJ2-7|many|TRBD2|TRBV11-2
CASSLGRLAVTYEQYF
TGTGCCAGCAGCTTGGGGCGACTAGCGGTTACCTACGAGCAGTACTTC
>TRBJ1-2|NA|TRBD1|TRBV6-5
CASSYSYQGGNYGYTF
TGTGCCAGCAGTTACTCGTACCAGGGGGGCAACTATGGCTACACCTTC
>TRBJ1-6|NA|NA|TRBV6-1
CASSITLADSPLHF
TGTGCCAGCAGTATAACGCTTGCTGATTCACCCCTCCACTTT
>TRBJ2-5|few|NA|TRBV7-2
CASSLAGLLGSQYF
TGTGCCAGCAGCTTAGCGGGACTGCTCGGTTCCCAGTACTTC
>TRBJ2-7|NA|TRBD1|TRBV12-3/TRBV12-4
CASSPGGPDEQYF
TGTGCCAGCAGCCCAGGGGGTCCCGACGAGCAGTACTTC
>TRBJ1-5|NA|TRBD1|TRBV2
CASSDRGSNQPQHF
TGTGCCAGCAGTGACAGGGGGAGCAATCAGCCCCAGCATTTT
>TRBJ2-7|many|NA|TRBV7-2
CASSLVRGSEQYF
TGTGCCAGCAGCTTAGTGCGGGGTAGCGAGCAGTACTTC
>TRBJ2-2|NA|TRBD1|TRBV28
CASSFLKGQGIRVNTGELFF
TGTGCCAGCAGTTTTTTGAAGGGACAGGGAATAAGAGTGAACACCGGGGAGCTGTTTTTT
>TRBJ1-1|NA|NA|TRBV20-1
CSARSGTAGMNTEAFF
TGCAGTGCTAGATCTGGGACCGCTGGCATGAACACTGAAGCTTTCTTT
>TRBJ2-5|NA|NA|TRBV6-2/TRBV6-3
CASSYGGTEETQYF
TGTGCCAGCAGTTACGGGGGAACTGAAGAGACCCAGTACTTC
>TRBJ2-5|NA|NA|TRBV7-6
CASSLSLGEETQYF
TGTGCCAGCAGCTTATCATTAGGGGAAGAGACCCAGTACTTC
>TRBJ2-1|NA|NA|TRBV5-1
CASSLWDPTNNEQFF
TGCGCCAGCAGCTTGTGGGACCCTACGAACAATGAGCAGTTCTTC
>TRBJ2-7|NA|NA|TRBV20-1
CSAGAGLNYEQYF
TGCAGTGCTGGGGCGGGACTTAACTACGAGCAGTACTTC
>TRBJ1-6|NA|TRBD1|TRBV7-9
CASSSKGQGDSPLHF
TGTGCCAGCAGCTCCAAGGGACAGGGTGATTCACCCCTCCACTTT
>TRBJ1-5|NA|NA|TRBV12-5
CASLGEYSNQPQHF
TGTGCTAGTTTAGGGGAGTATAGCAATCAGCCCCAGCATTTT
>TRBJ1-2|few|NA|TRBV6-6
CASSYSWEGEGYTF
TGTGCCAGCAGTTACTCGTGGGAGGGAGAAGGCTACACCTTC
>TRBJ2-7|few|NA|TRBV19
CASSIDVLRGPAYEQYF
TGTGCCAGTAGTATAGATGTGCTCCGGGGACCGGCCTACGAGCAGTACTTC
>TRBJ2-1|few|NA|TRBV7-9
CASSSPIGAATYNEQFF
TGTGCCAGCAGCTCACCCATCGGGGCAGCGACCTACAATGAGCAGTTCTTC
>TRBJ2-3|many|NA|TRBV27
CASRLNRVDTDTQYF
TGTGCCAGCAGGTTAAACAGGGTGGACACAGATACGCAGTATTTT
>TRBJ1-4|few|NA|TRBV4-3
CASSPGTDATNEKLFF
TGCGCCAGCAGCCCCGGGACGGACGCAACTAATGAAAAACTGTTTTTT
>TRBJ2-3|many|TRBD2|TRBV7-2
CASSISGGTDTQYF
TGTGCCAGCAGCATCAGCGGGGGCACAGATACGCAGTATTTT
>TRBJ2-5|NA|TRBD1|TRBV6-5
CASSLDRVEETQYF
TGTGCCAGCAGCTTAGACAGGGTCGAAGAGACCCAGTACTTC
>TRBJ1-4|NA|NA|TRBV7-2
CASSSYGAGRSNEKLFF
TGTGCCAGCAGCTCCTACGGGGCAGGGAGGTCGAATGAAAAACTGTTTTTT
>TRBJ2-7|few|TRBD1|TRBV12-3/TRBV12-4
CASSLARSRGSDEQYF
TGTGCCAGCAGTTTAGCGAGGTCCAGGGGGAGCGACGAGCAGTACTTC
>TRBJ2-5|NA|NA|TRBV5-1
CASSEPGHQETQYF
TGCGCCAGCAGCGAACCGGGACACCAAGAGACCCAGTACTTC
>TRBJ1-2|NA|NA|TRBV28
CASSTTYYGYTF
TGTGCCAGCAGCACAACCTACTATGGCTACACCTTC
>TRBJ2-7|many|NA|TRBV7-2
CASSSRTLDYEQYF
TGTGCCAGCAGCTCACGGACCCTAGACTACGAGCAGTACTTC
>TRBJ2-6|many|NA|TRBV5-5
CASSFISAGANVLTF
TGTGCCAGCAGCTTTATCTCGGCTGGGGCCAACGTCCTGACTTTC
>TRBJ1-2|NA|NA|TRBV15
CATSRDRTGTDPGVGGYTF
TGTGCCACCAGCAGAGATCGGACCGGGACCGATCCTGGTGTGGGTGGCTACACCTTC
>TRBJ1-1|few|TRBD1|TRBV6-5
CASSYGQATEAFF
TGTGCCAGCAGTTACGGACAGGCTACTGAAGCTTTCTTT
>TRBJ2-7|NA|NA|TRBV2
CASRRQPEQYF
TGTGCCAGCAGACGGCAACCCGAGCAGTACTTC
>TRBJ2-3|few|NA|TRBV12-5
CASGFTGTDTQYF
TGTGCTAGTGGTTTTACAGGCACAGATACGCAGTATTTT
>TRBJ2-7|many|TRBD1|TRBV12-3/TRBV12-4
CASSARWSQGVYEQYF
TGTGCCAGCAGTGCCCGATGGTCACAGGGGGTTTACGAGCAGTACTTC
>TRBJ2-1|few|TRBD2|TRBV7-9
CASSDAGTRWYNEQFF
TGTGCCAGCAGCGACGCAGGGACTAGGTGGTACAATGAGCAGTTCTTC
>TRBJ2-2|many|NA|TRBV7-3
CASSPTFTGELFF
TGTGCCAGCAGCCCCACTTTCACCGGGGAGCTGTTTTTT
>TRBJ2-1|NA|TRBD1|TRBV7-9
CASSFRGQAGVQFF
TGTGCCAGCAGCTTTCGTGGACAGGCCGGGGTGCAGTTCTTC
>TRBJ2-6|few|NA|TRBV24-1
CATSDSGSGANVLTF
TGTGCCACCAGTGATTCTGGGTCTGGGGCCAACGTCCTGACTTTC
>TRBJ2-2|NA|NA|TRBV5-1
CASSGAAGSLRELFF
TGCGCCAGCAGCGGGGCTGCGGGTTCCCTCCGGGAGCTGTTTTTT
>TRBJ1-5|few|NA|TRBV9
CASSVDGEAAGLHF
TGTGCCAGCAGCGTAGACGGGGAGGCGGCCGGATTGCATTTT
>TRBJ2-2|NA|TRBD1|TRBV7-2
CASSRRTGVAGGELFF
TGTGCCAGCAGCCGAAGGACAGGGGTTGCGGGCGGGGAGCTGTTTTTT
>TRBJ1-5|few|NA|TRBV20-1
CSAKSGISNQPQHF
TGCAGTGCGAAGTCGGGGATTAGCAATCAGCCCCAGCATTTT
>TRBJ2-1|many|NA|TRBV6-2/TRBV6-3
CASSYGAGGPYNEQFF
TGTGCCAGCAGTTACGGTGCAGGGGGGCCCTACAATGAGCAGTTCTTC
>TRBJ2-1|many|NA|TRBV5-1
CASSSTVGGYNEQFF
TGCGCCAGCAGCTCCACCGTGGGGGGATACAATGAGCAGTTCTTC
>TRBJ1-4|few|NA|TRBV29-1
CSVYSTGKDEKLFF
TGCAGCGTTTATTCGACAGGAAAAGATGAAAAACTGTTTTTT
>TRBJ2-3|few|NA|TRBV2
CASRLLGGGTDTQYF
TGTGCCAGCAGACTACTAGGGGGGGGGACAGATACGCAGTATTTT
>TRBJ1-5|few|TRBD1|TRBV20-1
CSARGQGHQPQHF
TGCAGTGCTAGGGGACAGGGACATCAGCCCCAGCATTTT
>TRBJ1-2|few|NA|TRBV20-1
CSARDYRVYGYTF
TGCAGTGCTAGAGATTACAGGGTCTATGGCTACACCTTC